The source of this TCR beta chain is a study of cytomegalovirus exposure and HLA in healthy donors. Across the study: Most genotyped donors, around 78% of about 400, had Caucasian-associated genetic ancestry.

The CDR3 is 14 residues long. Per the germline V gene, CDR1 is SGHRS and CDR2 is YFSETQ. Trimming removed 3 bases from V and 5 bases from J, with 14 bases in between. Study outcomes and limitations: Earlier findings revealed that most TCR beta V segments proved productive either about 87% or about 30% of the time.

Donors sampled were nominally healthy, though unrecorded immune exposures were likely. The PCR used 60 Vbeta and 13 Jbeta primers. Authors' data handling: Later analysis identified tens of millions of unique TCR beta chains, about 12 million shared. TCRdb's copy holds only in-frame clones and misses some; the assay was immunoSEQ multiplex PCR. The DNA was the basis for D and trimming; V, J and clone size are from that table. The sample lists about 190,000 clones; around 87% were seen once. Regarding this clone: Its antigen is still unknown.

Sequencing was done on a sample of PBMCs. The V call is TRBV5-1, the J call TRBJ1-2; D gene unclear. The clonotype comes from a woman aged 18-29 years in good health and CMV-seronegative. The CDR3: CASSSGSRSYGYTF. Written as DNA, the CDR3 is TGCGCCAGCAGCTCCGGCTCGAGGAGTTATGGCTACACCTTC. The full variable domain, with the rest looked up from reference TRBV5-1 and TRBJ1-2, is KAGVTQTPRYLIKTRGQQVTLSCSPISGHRSVSWYQQTPGQGLQFLFEYFSETQRNKGNFPGRFSGRQFSNSRSEMNVSTLELGDSALYLCASSSGSRSYGYTFGSGTRLTVV.